The clone carrying this T cell receptor (beta chain) was recorded at least ten times. Its antigen is as yet unknown. This sample stems from a study of T cells in Graves' hyperthyroidism and ophthalmopathy. Study conclusions and caveats: The model forecast ophthalmopathy, anticipating it by a median 6.5 months before onset.

RNA transcripts were the template for amplifying TCR beta CDR3 regions. The HTBI primer set served for first-round RT-PCR of the TCR CDR3. Each CDR3 protein gets one entry after TCRdb re-called the multiplex PCR reads with MiXCR. Of 350,000 to 400,000 distinct CDR3 sequences listed, about 15% are singletons. Clinical symptoms, serum thyroxine and TRAb, thyroid ultrasound and orbital computed tomography were used for the diagnoses. The TCR was taken from a woman aged 25 to 39 with Graves' hyperthyroidism. Sample: blood.

CDR3 sequence reads: CASSYPLAGGDTDTQYF. CDR3 in DNA: TGTGCCAGCAGTTATCCCCTAGCGGGAGGGGACACAGATACGCAGTATTTT. The chain recombines TRBV28 with TRBJ2-3; TRBD2 agrees at 12 bases. Germline V gives CDR1 MDHEN, CDR2 SYDVKM. The J segment lost 2 bases and the V segment lost 4 bases, leaving 7 bases of the junction unmatched. The CDR3 runs to 17 residues.